This T cell receptor (beta chain) was sequenced during a study of blood T cell repertoires in COVID-19 (dated by TCRdb to 2018 to 2020). Some background on the complete study: Samples from collaborators originated in the United States, Italy and Spain and spanned both the acute and convalescent phases of COVID-19. The material from the prospective study consisted of cDNA or gDNA derived from T cells, B-cell-depleted T cells, or PBMCs. The dataset comprised deeply sampled blood TCRbeta repertoires from subjects exposed to, actively infected with, or recovered from COVID-19. A freely available public database, intended as a resource for researchers studying the immune response to SARS-CoV-2, is where the repertoires were released. Samples were obtained from the ongoing ImmuneRACE study (first 160 participants) and from about 1,300 subjects provided by 6 global collaborators. A de-identified subject ID, COVID-19 status, age in years and sex were almost always included in the sample metadata. Where available, HLA class I and class II types were obtained from metadata supplied by the sample provider rather than from assay-based typing.

As regards this clone: There is no known antigen for this receptor. Per-base quality was not reported, and no clone a single base away is much larger than it.

Collaborating institutions collected whole blood in K2EDTA tubes following their own protocols. Collaborator samples were shipped for TCRbeta analysis as frozen whole blood, isolated PBMCs, or DNA extracted from either sample type. Points the paper makes about the study in general: Clinical and demographic metadata were provided uncurated, with the amount varying by source and participant.

TCRbeta CDR3 regions were amplified from genomic DNA using the immunoSEQ Assay, a bias-controlled multiplex PCR. Per the source publication's procedure: The number of nucleated cells in each sample was estimated from the amplification of reference gene primers within the assay. Sequence reads were collapsed and filtered to measure the absolute abundance of every unique TCRbeta CDR3 rearrangement. Productive Simpson clonality was computed per sample as the square root of Simpson's diversity index over productive rearrangements. Here the immuneACCESS table is served through TCRdb, limited to in-frame sequences with V and J called. Missing clones are a known gap in these copies; in checked studies unresolved V genes cover under half, and the rest lacks a known reason. That table is the source of V, J and clone size, and D and trimming were worked out from the DNA. The sample table lists roughly 41,000 clones, around 83% of them with a count of one. In total, the top ten clones hold approximately 40% of the sample.

Via the germline V gene (reference sequence), CDR1 is GTSNPN and CDR2 SVGIG. The CDR3, cysteine through phenylalanine, is 15 amino acids long. Only the CDR3 part of the read is kept: 45 bases, read in frame from the first base. V loses 7 bases of germline sequence and J loses 8 bases, and the interval between the two ends is 26 bases. The clonotype originates from an elderly woman with acute or convalescent COVID-19. Rearrangement joined TRBV30 to TRBJ1-1; TRBD1 is perhaps the D gene, given 6 matching bases. The specimen was peripheral blood. The CDR3 region reads CASLDIGPRGEEAFF. The nucleotide sequence reads TGTGCCTCCCTGGATATAGGGCCCAGGGGAGAGGAAGCTTTCTTT.